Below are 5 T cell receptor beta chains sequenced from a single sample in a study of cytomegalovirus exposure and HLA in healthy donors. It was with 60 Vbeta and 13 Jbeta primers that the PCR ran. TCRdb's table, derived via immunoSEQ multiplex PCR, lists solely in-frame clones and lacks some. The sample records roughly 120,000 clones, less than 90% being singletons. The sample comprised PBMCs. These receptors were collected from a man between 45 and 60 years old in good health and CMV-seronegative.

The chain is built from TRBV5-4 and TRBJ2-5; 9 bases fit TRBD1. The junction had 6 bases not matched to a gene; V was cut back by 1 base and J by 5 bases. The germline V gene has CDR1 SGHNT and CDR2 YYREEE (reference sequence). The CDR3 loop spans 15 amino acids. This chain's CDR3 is CASSLRDRVWETQYF. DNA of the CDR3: TGTGCCAGCAGCTTGAGGGACAGGGTTTGGGAGACCCAGTACTTC.

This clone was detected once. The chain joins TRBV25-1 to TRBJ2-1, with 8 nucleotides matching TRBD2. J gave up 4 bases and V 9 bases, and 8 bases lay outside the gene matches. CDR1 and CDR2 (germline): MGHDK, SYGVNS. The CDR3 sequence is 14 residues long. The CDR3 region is CASYSGSGYNEQFF. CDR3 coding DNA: TGTGCCAGTTACAGCGGGAGTGGATACAATGAGCAGTTCTTC.

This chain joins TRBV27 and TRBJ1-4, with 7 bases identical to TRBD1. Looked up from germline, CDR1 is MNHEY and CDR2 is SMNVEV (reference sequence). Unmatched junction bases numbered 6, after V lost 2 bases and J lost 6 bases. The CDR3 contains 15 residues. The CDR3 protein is CASSLQDRRHEKLFF. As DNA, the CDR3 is TGTGCCAGCAGTTTACAGGACAGGCGCCATGAAAAACTGTTTTTT.

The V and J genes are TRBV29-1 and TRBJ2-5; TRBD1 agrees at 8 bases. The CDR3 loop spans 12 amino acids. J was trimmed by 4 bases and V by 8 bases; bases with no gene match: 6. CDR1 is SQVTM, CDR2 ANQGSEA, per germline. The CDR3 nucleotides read TGCAGCACTGAACAGGGGGGAGAGACCCAGTACTTC. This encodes CSTEQGGETQYF.

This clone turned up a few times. In nucleotides, the CDR3 is TGTGCCAGCAGCTTGACTAGCCGAAGTATGGCCCAGTACTTC. Translation: CASSLTSRSMAQYF. The chain uses TRBV11-3 and TRBJ2-5; TRBD2 matches at 7 bases. The length of the CDR3 is 14 residues. The junction had 10 bases not matched to a gene; V was cut back by 3 bases and J by 9 bases. CDR1 SGHNT and CDR2 YENEEA come from the germline V gene.